The source of this TCR beta chain is a study of regulatory T cells in long-lasting Graves disease. The sample holds many counts of this clonotype. Arm-PCR of CDR3 regions and iRepertoire HTBI primers were the basis on which TCR beta libraries were built. TCRdb used MiXCR to reprocess the multiplex PCR reads, holding one entry per CDR3 protein. The data show about 660,000 distinct CDR3 sequences, around 30% seen once. This CDR3 contains 13 residues. Trimming removed 4 bases at V and 8 bases at J, with 17 bases between. CDR1 and CDR2 from the germline V gene are GTSNPN and SVGIG (reference sequence). Time point described: persistent/refractory GD, antithyroid drugs over 5 years with positive TRAb. RNA extracted from PBMCs served as the sequencing template.

Source: peripheral blood mononuclear cells (PBMCs), taken when the disease was refractory, from a patient treated with antithyroid drugs. The sequence came from a female donor with Graves disease. This chain uses TRBV30 with TRBJ1-2; D is undetermined. CDR3 in DNA: TGTGCCTGGACCGCCAGCCGGTCGTCCGGCTACACCTTC. As protein: CAWTASRSSGYTF.